This TCR beta chain was captured by sequencing in a study of T cells after yellow fever vaccination. The J segment lost 4 bases and the V segment lost 4 bases, leaving 7 bases of the junction unmatched. Per germline, CDR1 SGHRS and CDR2 YFSETQ. The CDR3 extends over 14 amino acids. This clonotype was recorded at least ten times. One entry per CDR3 protein, called by TCRdb with MiXCR from the 5' RACE reads. The sample records hundreds of thousands of distinct CDR3 sequences, approximately 3.8% being singletons. The chain links TRBV5-1 to TRBJ2-7; 8 bases align to TRBD1. The sequence derives from a man aged 18 to 35 who received the YFV17D yellow fever vaccine. Sequencing used PBMCs, obtained on the day of the yellow fever booster vaccination. The DNA for the CDR3 is TGCGCCAGCAGCCTGTCCAGGGGGCGTTACGAGCAGTACTTC. Amino acids: CASSLSRGRYEQYF.